One and the same sample provided the 16 T cell receptor beta chains below, sequenced in a study of blood T cell repertoires in COVID-19. TCRdb's copy holds only in-frame clones and misses some; the assay was immunoSEQ multiplex PCR. The repertoire holds about 290,000 clones, with around 81% as singletons. Sequencing was performed on peripheral blood. The source of these receptors is a woman aged 50 to 65 with active or convalescent COVID-19.

CDR3 protein: CASSSPTGELFF. The DNA of the CDR3 is TGTGCCAGCAGCTCTCCCACCGGGGAGCTGTTTTTT. The V gene is TRBV7-3, the J gene TRBJ2-2; no clear D. V lost 4 bases to trimming and J lost 4 bases, with 4 bases between them. CDR3 length: 12 residues. From germline, CDR1 is SGHTA and CDR2 FQGTGA. Full variable domain (outside the CDR3, taken from reference TRBV7-3 and TRBJ2-2): GAGVSQTPSNKVTEKGKYVELRCDPISGHTALYWYRQSLGQGPEFLIYFQGTGAADDSGLPNDRFFAVRPEGSVSTLKIQRTERGDSAVYLCASSSPTGELFFGEGSRLTVL.

The chain joins TRBV15 to TRBJ1-5; no clear D. CDR1 and CDR2 (germline): LNHNV, YYDKDF (reference sequence). The CDR3 contains 14 residues. Trimming pared 3 bases from V and 7 bases from J, leaving 13 bases between. The CDR3: CATSSPTFGQPQHF. In DNA form, the CDR3 reads TGTGCCACCAGCAGCCCGACGTTCGGGCAGCCCCAGCATTTT. The variable domain in full, completed from reference TRBV15 and TRBJ1-5, reads DAMVIQNPRYQVTQFGKPVTLSCSQTLNHNVMYWYQQKSSQAPKLLFHYYDKDFNNEADTPDNFQSRRPNTSFCFLDIRSPGLGDTAMYLCATSSPTFGQPQHFGDGTRLSIL.

The genes are TRBV14 and TRBJ1-1; the D gene is possibly TRBD1 (5 bases). Germline loops: CDR1 SGHDN, CDR2 FVKESK. V was pared by 6 bases and J by 6 bases, with 20 bases between. This CDR3 spans 15 amino acids. The CDR3 DNA reads as TGTGCCAGCAGTTCGGGTTCGGGGAGGGGACCTGAAGCTTTCTTT. Translation gives CASSSGSGRGPEAFF.

The chain couples TRBV2 to TRBJ2-1; TRBD2 matches at 9 bases. Looked up from germline, CDR1 is SNHLY and CDR2 is FYNNEI. V lost 6 bases and J lost 6; bases outside the gene matches: 12. CDR3 length equals 16 residues. This CDR3 is CASRGSGSLSGNEQFF. In DNA form, the CDR3 reads TGTGCCAGCAGAGGTAGCGGGAGTCTTTCGGGCAATGAGCAGTTCTTC. Drawing the rest from reference TRBV2 and TRBJ2-1, the complete variable domain is EPEVTQTPSHQVTQMGQEVILRCVPISNHLYFYWYRQILGQKVEFLVSFYNNEISEKSEIFDDQFSVERPDGSNFTLKIRSTKLEDSAMYFCASRGSGSLSGNEQFFGPGTRLTVL.

J is TRBJ1-4 and V is TRBV2, with D possibly matching TRBD1 (5 bases). V was clipped by 10 bases and J by 7 bases, with 13 bases between them. This CDR3 region has 12 residues. CDR1 is SNHLY and CDR2 is FYNNEI in the germline V gene. CDR3 DNA sequence: TGTGCCACCGGGGGTGCGGCTGAAAAACTGTTTTTT. Translated, it gives CATGGAAEKLFF.

The chain links TRBV2 to TRBJ2-7; perhaps TRBD1 as D (5 bases). This CDR3 is built from 13 residues. In germline, CDR1 is SNHLY, CDR2 FYNNEI. Trimming removed 8 bases from V and 3 bases from J, with 14 bases in between. In DNA, the CDR3 is TGTGCCAGCCAAGGGGTAGTGGTCTACGAGCAGTACTTC. Amino acids: CASQGVVVYEQYF. Full variable domain (rest looked up from reference TRBV2 and TRBJ2-7): EPEVTQTPSHQVTQMGQEVILRCVPISNHLYFYWYRQILGQKVEFLVSFYNNEISEKSEIFDDQFSVERPDGSNFTLKIRSTKLEDSAMYFCASQGVVVYEQYFGPGTRLTVT.

In its sample, this clone was seen once. The chain is built from TRBV13 and TRBJ2-3; the match to TRBD1 covers 8 bases. CDR1 and CDR2 (germline): PRHDT, FYEKMQ (reference sequence). This CDR3 is 15 amino acids long. With V trimmed by 6 bases and J by 2 bases, 7 bases remained unmatched. As DNA, the CDR3 is TGTGCCAGCAGGATAAACAGGGGGACCACAGATACGCAGTATTTT. Its translation: CASRINRGTTDTQYF.

The V call is TRBV19, the J call TRBJ2-4; 7 positions agree with TRBD1. Germline V CDR1 and CDR2: LNHDA, SQIVND (reference sequence). This CDR3 is built from 13 residues. V shed 9 bases and J 4 bases; nucleotides not matched to a gene: 6. The CDR3 is CASRDRDKNIQYF. Written as DNA, the CDR3 is TGTGCCAGCAGAGACAGGGATAAAAACATTCAGTACTTC.

The chain is built from TRBV6-5 and TRBJ2-5, with 8 bases aligning to TRBD1. The germline V gene has CDR1 MNHEY and CDR2 SVGAGI. V was pared by 7 bases and J by 4 bases, with 5 bases of the junction left unmatched. The CDR3 sequence is 13 residues long. In DNA form, the CDR3 reads TGTGCCAGCACTAGTACAGGGGGAGAGACCCAGTACTTC. Translating it yields CASTSTGGETQYF.

CDR3 in DNA: TGTGCCAGCAGGGCGGGACCTCCCCCCCATGAGCAGTTCTTC. This translates into CASRAGPPPHEQFF. The chain carries TRBV28 and TRBJ2-1, with D possibly being TRBD2 (6 bases). V gave up 6 bases and J gave up 8 bases, with 17 bases separating them. CDR3 length: 14 amino acids. Germline V lookup: CDR1 MDHEN, CDR2 SYDVKM.

This clone came up a few times. The chain is built from TRBV19 and TRBJ1-1; 7 bases agree with TRBD1. Trimming removed 4 bases from V and 10 bases from J; junction bases left unmatched: 15. The CDR3 spans 15 residues. The germline gives CDR1 LNHDA, CDR2 SQIVND (reference sequence). The CDR3 is CASSTEDRLGTGAFF. The CDR3 DNA reads as TGTGCCAGTAGTACAGAGGACAGGCTAGGAACCGGAGCTTTCTTT.

The J gene is TRBJ2-5, the V gene TRBV3-1 (or the pseudogene TRBV3-2); D is unclear. The CDR3 has 15 amino acids. V shed 1 base and J shed 1 base, with 10 bases lying between them. Per the germline V gene, CDR1 is LGHDT and CDR2 is YNNKEL (reference sequence). CDR3 nucleotide sequence: TGTGCCAGCAGCCAAGTAACGCCTATCCAAGAGACCCAGTACTTC. This encodes CASSQVTPIQETQYF.

The chain uses TRBV19 and TRBJ1-2; no clear D. The CDR3 covers 13 residues. Trimming shortened V by 3 bases and J by 4 bases, and 9 bases separated the two germline ends. Germline lookup yields CDR1 LNHDA and CDR2 SQIVND (reference sequence). The CDR3 DNA reads as TGTGCCAGTAGTATGGAGGGCACCTATGGCTACACCTTC. The encoded protein is CASSMEGTYGYTF. Full variable domain (outside the CDR3, taken from reference TRBV19 and TRBJ1-2): DGGITQSPKYLFRKEGQNVTLSCEQNLNHDAMYWYRQDPGQGLRLIYYSQIVNDFQKGDIAEGYSVSREKKESFPLTVTSAQKNPTAFYLCASSMEGTYGYTFGSGTRLTVV.

This chain uses TRBV29-1 with TRBJ2-3; 7 nucleotides align to TRBD2. Germline V CDR1 and CDR2: SQVTM, ANQGSEA. The CDR3 has 14 residues. After removal of 5 bases from V and 4 bases from J, the junction contained 9 bases not matched to a gene. CDR3 DNA sequence: TGCAGCGTTAAGAGGGAGGGGCGAGCAGATACGCAGTATTTT. Amino acids: CSVKREGRADTQYF.

V is TRBV24-1 and J is TRBJ1-5, with a possible D match to TRBD1 (5 bases). This CDR3 is 14 amino acids long. Germline CDR1 is KGHDR and CDR2 is SFDVKD. The germline V and J ends were trimmed by 3 bases and 7 bases, with 12 bases remaining between them. DNA of the CDR3: TGTGCCACCAGTGATGCGGGGGGAGGCCAGCCCCAGCATTTT. This sequence encodes CATSDAGGGQPQHF.

The chain uses TRBV18 and TRBJ1-2; tentative D call: TRBD1 (5 bases). The ends were cut back, 1 base at V and 5 bases at J, with 11 bases in the middle. Germline CDR1 is KGHSH and CDR2 is LQKENI. The CDR3 spans 14 residues. The DNA for the CDR3 is TGTGCCAGCTCACCACTGGAGGGGAAATATGGCTACACCTTC. As protein: CASSPLEGKYGYTF.